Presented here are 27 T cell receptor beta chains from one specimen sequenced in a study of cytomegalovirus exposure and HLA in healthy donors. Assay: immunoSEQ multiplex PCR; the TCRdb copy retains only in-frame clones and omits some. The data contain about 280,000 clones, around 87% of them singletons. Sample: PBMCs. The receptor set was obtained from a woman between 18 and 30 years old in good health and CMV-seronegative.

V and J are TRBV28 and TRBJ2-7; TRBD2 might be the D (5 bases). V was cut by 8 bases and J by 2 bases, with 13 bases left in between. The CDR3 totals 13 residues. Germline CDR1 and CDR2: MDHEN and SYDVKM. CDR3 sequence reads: CASALEETYEQYF. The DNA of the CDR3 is TGTGCCAGCGCCTTGGAGGAAACCTACGAGCAGTACTTC.

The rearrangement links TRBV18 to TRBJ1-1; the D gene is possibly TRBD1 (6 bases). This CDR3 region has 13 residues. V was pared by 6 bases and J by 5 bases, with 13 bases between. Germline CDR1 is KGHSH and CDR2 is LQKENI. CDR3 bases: TGTGCCAGCTCCTTAGGGGGGGATACTGAAGCTTTCTTT. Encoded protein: CASSLGGDTEAFF.

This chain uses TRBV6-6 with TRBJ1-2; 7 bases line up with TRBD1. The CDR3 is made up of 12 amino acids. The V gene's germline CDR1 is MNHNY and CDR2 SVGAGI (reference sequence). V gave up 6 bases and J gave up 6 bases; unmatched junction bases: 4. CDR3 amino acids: CASSETGNGYTF. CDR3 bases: TGTGCCAGCAGCGAGACAGGGAATGGCTACACCTTC.

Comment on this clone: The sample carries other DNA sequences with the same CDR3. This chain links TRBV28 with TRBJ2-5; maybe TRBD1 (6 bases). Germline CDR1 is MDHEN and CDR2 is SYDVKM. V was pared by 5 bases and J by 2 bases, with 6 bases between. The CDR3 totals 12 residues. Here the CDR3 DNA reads TGTGCCAGCAGTAGGGGGCAAGAGACCCAGTACTTC. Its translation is CASSRGQETQYF.

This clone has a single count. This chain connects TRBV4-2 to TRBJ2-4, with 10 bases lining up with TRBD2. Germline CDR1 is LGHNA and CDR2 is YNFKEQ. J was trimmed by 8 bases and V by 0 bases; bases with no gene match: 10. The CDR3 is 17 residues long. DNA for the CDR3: TGTGCCAGCAGCCAAGATACGGCTAGCGGGAGCGGTGACATTCAGTACTTC. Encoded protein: CASSQDTASGSGDIQYF.

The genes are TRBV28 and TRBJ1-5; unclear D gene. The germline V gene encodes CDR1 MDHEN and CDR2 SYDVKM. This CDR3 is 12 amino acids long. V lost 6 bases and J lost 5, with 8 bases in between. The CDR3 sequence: CASSREDQPQHF. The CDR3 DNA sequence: TGTGCCAGCAGCCGGGAGGATCAGCCCCAGCATTTT.

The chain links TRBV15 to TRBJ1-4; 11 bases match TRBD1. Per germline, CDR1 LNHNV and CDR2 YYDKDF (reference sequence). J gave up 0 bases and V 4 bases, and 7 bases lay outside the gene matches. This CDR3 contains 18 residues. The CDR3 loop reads CATSTGQGGLATNEKLFF. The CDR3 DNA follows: TGTGCCACCAGCACGGGACAGGGGGGCCTCGCAACTAATGAAAAACTGTTTTTT.

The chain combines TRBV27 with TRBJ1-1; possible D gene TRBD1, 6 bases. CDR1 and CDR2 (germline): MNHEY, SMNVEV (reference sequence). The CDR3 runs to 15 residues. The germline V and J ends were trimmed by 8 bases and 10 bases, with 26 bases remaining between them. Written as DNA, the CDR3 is TGTGCCAGCGCAGATCGACAGGCCGGCCAGTACGTAGCTTTCTTT. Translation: CASADRQAGQYVAFF.

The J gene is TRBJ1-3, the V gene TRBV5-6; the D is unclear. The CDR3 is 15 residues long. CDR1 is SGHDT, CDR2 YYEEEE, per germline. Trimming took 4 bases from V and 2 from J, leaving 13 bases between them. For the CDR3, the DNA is TGTGCCAGCAGCCGACGCGGGAGGGCTGGAAACACCATATATTTT. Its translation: CASSRRGRAGNTIYF.

DNA for the CDR3: TGTGCCAGCAGCTTGGTTAGCGGGAGGACATTCGACTACGAGCAGTACTTC. This codes for CASSLVSGRTFDYEQYF. The chain recombines TRBV5-4 with TRBJ2-7; TRBD2 matches at 10 bases. Per the germline V gene, CDR1 is SGHNT and CDR2 is YYREEE (reference sequence). V shed 0 bases and J 3 bases; nucleotides not matched to a gene: 9. This CDR3 is 17 amino acids long.

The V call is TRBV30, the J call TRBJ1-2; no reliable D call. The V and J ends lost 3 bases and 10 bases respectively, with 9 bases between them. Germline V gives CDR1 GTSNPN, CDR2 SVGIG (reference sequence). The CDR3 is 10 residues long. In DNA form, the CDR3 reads TGTGCCTGGAGACGAGTGGTCTACACCTTC. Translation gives CAWRRVVYTF.

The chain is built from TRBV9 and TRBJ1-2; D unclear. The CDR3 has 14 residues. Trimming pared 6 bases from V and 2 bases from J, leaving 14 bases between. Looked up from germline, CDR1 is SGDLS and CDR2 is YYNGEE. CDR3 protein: CASTSGQANYGYTF. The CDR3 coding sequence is TGTGCCAGCACCAGTGGGCAGGCGAACTATGGCTACACCTTC.

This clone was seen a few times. The CDR3 spells CASSLEWRTGRGYEQYF. The CDR3 bases are TGTGCCAGCAGCTTAGAATGGCGGACAGGGCGCGGCTACGAGCAGTACTTC. The rearrangement uses TRBV7-9 and TRBJ2-7; TRBD1 matches 8 bases. V lost 1 base, J lost 3 bases, and 11 bases stayed unmatched. Germline V gene lookup returns CDR1 SEHNR and CDR2 FQNEAQ (reference sequence). The CDR3 is 17 amino acids.

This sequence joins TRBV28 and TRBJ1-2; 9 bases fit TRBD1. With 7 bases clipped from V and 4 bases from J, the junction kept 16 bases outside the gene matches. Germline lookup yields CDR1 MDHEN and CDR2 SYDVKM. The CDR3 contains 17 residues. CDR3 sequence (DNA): TGTGCCAGCACCCCAAGACAGGGGGGCGCTCCTACCTATGGCTACACCTTC. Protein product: CASTPRQGGAPTYGYTF.

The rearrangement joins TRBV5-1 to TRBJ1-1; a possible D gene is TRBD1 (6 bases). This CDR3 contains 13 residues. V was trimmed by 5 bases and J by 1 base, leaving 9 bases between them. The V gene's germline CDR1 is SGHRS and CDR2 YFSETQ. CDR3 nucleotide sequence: TGCGCCAGCAGACCGACAGGGAACACTGAAGCTTTCTTT. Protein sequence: CASRPTGNTEAFF.

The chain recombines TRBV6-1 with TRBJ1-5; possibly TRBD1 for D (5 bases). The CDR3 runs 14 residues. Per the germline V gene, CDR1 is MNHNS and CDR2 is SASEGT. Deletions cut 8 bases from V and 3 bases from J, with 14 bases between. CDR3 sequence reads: CASGWGRINQPQHF. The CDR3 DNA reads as TGTGCCAGCGGGTGGGGCAGAATCAATCAGCCCCAGCATTTT.

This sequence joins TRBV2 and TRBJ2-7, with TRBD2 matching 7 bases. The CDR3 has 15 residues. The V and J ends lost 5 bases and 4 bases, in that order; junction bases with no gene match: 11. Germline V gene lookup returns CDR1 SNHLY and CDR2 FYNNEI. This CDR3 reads CASSLLAALTYEQYF. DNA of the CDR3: TGTGCCAGCAGTCTCCTAGCGGCGTTGACGTACGAGCAGTACTTC.

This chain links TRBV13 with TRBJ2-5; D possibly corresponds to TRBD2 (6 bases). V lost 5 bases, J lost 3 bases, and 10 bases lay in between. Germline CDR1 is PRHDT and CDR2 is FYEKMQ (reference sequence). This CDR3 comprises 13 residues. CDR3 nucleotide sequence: TGTGCCAGCAGCAAACGACTAGAAGAGACCCAGTACTTC. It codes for CASSKRLEETQYF.

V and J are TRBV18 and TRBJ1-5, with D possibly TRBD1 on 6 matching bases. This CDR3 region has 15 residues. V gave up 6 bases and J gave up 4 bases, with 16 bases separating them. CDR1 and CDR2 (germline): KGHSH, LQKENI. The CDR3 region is CASSQRQASNQPQHF. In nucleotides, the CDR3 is TGTGCCAGCTCCCAACGACAGGCTTCTAATCAGCCCCAGCATTTT.

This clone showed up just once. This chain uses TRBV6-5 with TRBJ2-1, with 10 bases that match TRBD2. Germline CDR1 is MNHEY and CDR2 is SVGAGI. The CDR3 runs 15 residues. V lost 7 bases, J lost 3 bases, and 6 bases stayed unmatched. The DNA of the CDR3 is TGTGCCAGCACTCTCCTAGCGGGGGACTACAATGAGCAGTTCTTC. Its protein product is CASTLLAGDYNEQFF.

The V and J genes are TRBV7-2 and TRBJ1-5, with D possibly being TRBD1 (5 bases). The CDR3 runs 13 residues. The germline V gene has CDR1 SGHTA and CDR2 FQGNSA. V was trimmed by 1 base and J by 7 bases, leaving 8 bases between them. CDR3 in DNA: TGTGCCAGCAGCTTAGTGGGGCAACAGCCCCAGCATTTT. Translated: CASSLVGQQPQHF.

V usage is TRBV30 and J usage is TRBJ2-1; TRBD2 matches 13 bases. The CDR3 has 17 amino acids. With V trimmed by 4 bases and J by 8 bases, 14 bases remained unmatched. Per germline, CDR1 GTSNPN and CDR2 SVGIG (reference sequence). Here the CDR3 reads CAWNQRWTSGSSDEQFF. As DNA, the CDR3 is TGTGCCTGGAACCAGAGGTGGACTAGCGGGAGTAGCGATGAGCAGTTCTTC. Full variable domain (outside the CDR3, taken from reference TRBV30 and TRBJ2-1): SQTIHQWPATLVQPVGSPLSLECTVEGTSNPNLYWYRQAAGRGLQLLFYSVGIGQISSEVPQNLSASRPQDRQFILSSKKLLLSDSGFYLCAWNQRWTSGSSDEQFFGPGTRLTVL.

CDR3 in amino acids: CASIQIGGSATGELFF. The CDR3 nucleotides read TGTGCCAGTATCCAAATTGGGGGCTCGGCCACCGGGGAGCTGTTTTTT. The rearrangement uses TRBV19 and TRBJ2-2, with TRBD1 as a possible D gene (6 bases). V was shortened by 7 bases and J by 4 bases, with 19 bases between the two germline ends. The length of the CDR3 is 16 residues. From germline, CDR1 is LNHDA and CDR2 SQIVND (reference sequence).

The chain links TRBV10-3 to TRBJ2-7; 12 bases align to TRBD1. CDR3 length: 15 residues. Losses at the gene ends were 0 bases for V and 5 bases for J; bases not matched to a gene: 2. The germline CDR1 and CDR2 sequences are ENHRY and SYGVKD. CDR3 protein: CAISESGQGANEQYF. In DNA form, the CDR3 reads TGTGCCATCAGTGAGTCGGGACAGGGGGCAAACGAGCAGTACTTC.

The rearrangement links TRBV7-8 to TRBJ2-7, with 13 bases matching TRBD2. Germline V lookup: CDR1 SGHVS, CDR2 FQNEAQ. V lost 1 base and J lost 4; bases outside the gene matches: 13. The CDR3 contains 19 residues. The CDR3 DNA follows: TGTGCCAGCAGCTTAGTGGCTACAGGACTAGCGGGAGAATTTTACGAGCAGTACTTC. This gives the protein CASSLVATGLAGEFYEQYF.

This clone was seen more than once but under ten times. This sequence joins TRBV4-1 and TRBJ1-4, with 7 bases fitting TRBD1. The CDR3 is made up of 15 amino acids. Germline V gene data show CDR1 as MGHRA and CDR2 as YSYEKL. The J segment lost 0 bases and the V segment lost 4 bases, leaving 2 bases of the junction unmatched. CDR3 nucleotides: TGCGCCAGCAGCCCCGGGACAGCAACTAATGAAAAACTGTTTTTT. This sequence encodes CASSPGTATNEKLFF.

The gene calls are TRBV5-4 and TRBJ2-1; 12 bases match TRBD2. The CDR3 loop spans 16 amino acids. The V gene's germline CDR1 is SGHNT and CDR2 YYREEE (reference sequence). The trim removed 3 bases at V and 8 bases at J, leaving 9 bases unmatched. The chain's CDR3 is CASSSLAGGAYYEQFF. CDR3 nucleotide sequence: TGTGCCAGCAGCTCCCTAGCGGGAGGGGCTTATTATGAGCAGTTCTTC. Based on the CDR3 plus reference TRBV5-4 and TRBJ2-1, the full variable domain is ETGVTQSPTHLIKTRGQQVTLRCSSQSGHNTVSWYQQALGQGPQFIFQYYREEENGRGNFPPRFSGLQFPNYSSELNVNALELDDSALYLCASSSLAGGAYYEQFFGPGTRLTVL.